Below are 27 T cell receptor beta chains sequenced from a single sample in a study of T cells in localized non-small cell lung cancer. The data were produced by immunoSEQ multiplex PCR, yet TCRdb's version contains in-frame clones alone and is incomplete. The sample records about 46,000 clones, 81% being singletons. Sequencing used peripheral blood mononuclear cells, obtained before any cancer treatment. Receptor source: a man between 35 and 75 years old with stage III lung adenocarcinoma.

This clone was seen only a few times. The rearrangement joins TRBV27 to TRBJ2-7; D tentatively fits TRBD1 or TRBD2 (6 bases each). Germline V lookup: CDR1 MNHEY, CDR2 SMNVEV (reference sequence). V was shortened by 2 bases and J by 5 bases, with 13 bases between the two germline ends. This CDR3 contains 14 residues. The CDR3 coding sequence is TGTGCCAGCAGTTTAGGCTGGGGGGCCGACGAGCAGTACTTC. Translation: CASSLGWGADEQYF.

The V gene is TRBV9, the J gene TRBJ2-1, with D maybe TRBD2 (6 bases). This CDR3 contains 13 residues. Germline V gene lookup returns CDR1 SGDLS and CDR2 YYNGEE. Trimming pared 1 base from V and 8 bases from J, leaving 10 bases between. The CDR3 loop reads CASSVLGGDEQFF. Here the CDR3 DNA reads TGTGCCAGCAGCGTACTAGGAGGGGATGAGCAGTTCTTC.

The rearrangement uses TRBV7-2 and TRBJ1-1; perhaps TRBD1 as D (5 bases). The CDR3 has 15 residues. Germline V gene data show CDR1 as SGHTA and CDR2 as FQGNSA. V dropped 3 bases and J dropped 4 bases, with 15 bases sitting between them. The chain's CDR3 is CASSFPQGGSTEAFF. CDR3 sequence (DNA): TGTGCCAGCAGCTTCCCGCAGGGTGGGAGCACTGAAGCTTTCTTT.

The chain employs TRBV21-1 and TRBJ2-6; TRBD2, the table's D call, was not compared with the DNA. TRBV21-1 is labeled a pseudogene. The CDR3 is 14 residues long. Here the CDR3 reads CARGSSSGANVLTF. CDR3 coding DNA: TGTGCCCGAGGGTCAAGCTCTGGGGCCAACGTCCTGACTTTC.

V gene TRBV19 combines with J gene TRBJ1-1; D perhaps matches TRBD1 (5 bases). V shed 3 bases and J shed 10 bases, with 9 bases lying between them. This CDR3 comprises 11 residues. The germline CDR1 and CDR2 sequences are LNHDA and SQIVND (reference sequence). The CDR3 DNA reads TGTGCCAGTAGTATGCAGGGATCAGCTTTCTTT. This translates into CASSMQGSAFF.

The V and J genes are TRBV6-5 and TRBJ2-5; D unresolved. Germline V lookup: CDR1 MNHEY, CDR2 SVGAGI. Deletions cut 5 bases from V and 3 bases from J, with 13 bases between. The CDR3 covers 14 residues. CDR3 bases: TGTGCCAGCAGTCGGCCCGGTGGTGAAGAGACCCAGTACTTC. It encodes CASSRPGGEETQYF.

The genes are TRBV14 and TRBJ2-1, with D perhaps TRBD1 (6 bases). Germline V gene data show CDR1 as SGHDN and CDR2 as FVKESK. There are 16 residues in the CDR3. Trimming took off 4 bases at V and 4 bases at J, with 17 bases between the two ends. This CDR3 reads CASSRRTVYGYNEQFF. DNA for the CDR3: TGTGCCAGCAGCCGGAGGACAGTTTATGGTTACAATGAGCAGTTCTTC. Complete variable domain (other parts from reference TRBV14 and TRBJ2-1): EAGVTQFPSHSVIEKGQTVTLRCDPISGHDNLYWYRRVMGKEIKFLLHFVKESKQDESGMPNNRFLAERTGGTYSTLKVQPAELEDSGVYFCASSRRTVYGYNEQFFGPGTRLTVL.

The rearrangement uses TRBV7-6 and TRBJ2-3; D is uncertain. The CDR3 runs to 13 residues. The germline CDR1 and CDR2 sequences are SGHVS and FNYEAQ. V dropped 4 bases and J dropped 1 base, with 6 bases sitting between them. CDR3 sequence (DNA): TGTGCCAGCAGCTCTTACCGCACAGATACGCAGTATTTT. This sequence encodes CASSSYRTDTQYF.

This chain links TRBV5-1 with TRBJ2-7; the match to TRBD1 covers 7 bases. The CDR3 consists of 13 residues. Germline V lookup: CDR1 SGHRS, CDR2 YFSETQ. V lost 5 bases and J lost 4; bases outside the gene matches: 6. This chain's CDR3 is CASRFGQEYEQYF. CDR3 nucleotides: TGCGCCAGCAGATTCGGACAGGAATACGAGCAGTACTTC. Supplemented by reference TRBV5-1 and TRBJ2-7, the full variable domain reads KAGVTQTPRYLIKTRGQQVTLSCSPISGHRSVSWYQQTPGQGLQFLFEYFSETQRNKGNFPGRFSGRQFSNSRSEMNVSTLELGDSALYLCASRFGQEYEQYFGPGTRLTVT.

V usage is TRBV25-1 and J usage is TRBJ2-2; no reliable D call. The germline V and J ends were trimmed by 5 bases and 0 bases, with 4 bases remaining between them. Germline values: CDR1 MGHDK, CDR2 SYGVNS. This CDR3 has 13 residues. The CDR3 is CASSSSNTGELFF. CDR3 coding DNA: TGTGCCAGCAGTAGTTCGAACACCGGGGAGCTGTTTTTT.

The rearrangement links TRBV30 to TRBJ2-3, with 7 nucleotides matching TRBD1. The CDR3 has 15 amino acids. CDR1 and CDR2 from the germline V gene are GTSNPN and SVGIG (reference sequence). V trimming: 2 bases; J trimming: 3 bases; junction bases outside the gene matches: 8. The CDR3 sequence: CAWSFRGLSTDTQYF. The DNA of the CDR3 is TGTGCCTGGAGTTTTAGGGGGCTTTCTACAGATACGCAGTATTTT. The full variable domain, its missing parts supplied by reference TRBV30 and TRBJ2-3, is SQTIHQWPATLVQPVGSPLSLECTVEGTSNPNLYWYRQAAGRGLQLLFYSVGIGQISSEVPQNLSASRPQDRQFILSSKKLLLSDSGFYLCAWSFRGLSTDTQYFGPGTRLTVL.

A few counts support this clone. The chain links TRBV18 to TRBJ2-7; 7 nucleotides line up with TRBD2. The ends lost 2 bases at V and 1 base at J; junction bases unmatched: 5. From germline, CDR1 is KGHSH and CDR2 LQKENI. This CDR3 comprises 15 residues. The DNA for the CDR3 is TGTGCCAGCTCACCAGCGACTAGCCGTTCCTACGAGCAGTACTTC. The encoded protein is CASSPATSRSYEQYF.

This clone was counted between two and nine times. The rearrangement joins TRBV27 to TRBJ2-2; 9 bases align to TRBD1. Germline CDR1 is MNHEY and CDR2 is SMNVEV (reference sequence). After removal of 6 bases from V and 3 bases from J, the junction contained 11 bases not matched to a gene. CDR3 length: 17 amino acids. Written as DNA, the CDR3 is TGTGCCAGCAGCCGCCTTACAGGGGGCGTATACACCGGGGAGCTGTTTTTT. Amino acids: CASSRLTGGVYTGELFF.

Remarks on this clone: This specimen includes other DNA sequences encoding the same CDR3. V usage is TRBV5-1 and J usage is TRBJ2-5, with D tentatively TRBD1 (5 bases). Trimming pared 0 bases from V and 2 bases from J, leaving 5 bases between. The germline CDR1 and CDR2 sequences are SGHRS and YFSETQ. This CDR3 contains 13 residues. The CDR3 here is CASSLEGQETQYF. The DNA of the CDR3 is TGCGCCAGCAGCTTGGAGGGGCAAGAGACCCAGTACTTC. The whole variable domain, filled in from reference TRBV5-1 and TRBJ2-5, reads KAGVTQTPRYLIKTRGQQVTLSCSPISGHRSVSWYQQTPGQGLQFLFEYFSETQRNKGNFPGRFSGRQFSNSRSEMNVSTLELGDSALYLCASSLEGQETQYFGPGTRLLVL.

The rearrangement joins TRBV9 to TRBJ2-2; 9 bases fit TRBD1. This CDR3 has 21 amino acids. Per germline, CDR1 SGDLS and CDR2 YYNGEE. The V gene end was trimmed by 4 bases and the J gene end by 0 bases; junction bases not matched to a gene: 19. CDR3 sequence: CASSPPLRGQGPSTNTGELFF. CDR3 bases: TGTGCCAGCAGCCCTCCGCTACGTGGACAGGGGCCTTCAACGAACACCGGGGAGCTGTTTTTT. Full variable domain (remainder filled in from reference TRBV9 and TRBJ2-2): DSGVTQTPKHLITATGQRVTLRCSPRSGDLSVYWYQQSLDQGLQFLIQYYNGEERAKGNILERFSAQQFPDLHSELNLSSLELGDSALYFCASSPPLRGQGPSTNTGELFFGEGSRLTVL.

The V and J genes are TRBV6-6 and TRBJ2-1; 9 positions match TRBD1. V trimming: 7 bases; J trimming: 8 bases; junction bases outside the gene matches: 6. Germline V gene sequence: CDR1 MNHNY, CDR2 SVGAGI (reference sequence). This CDR3 region has 13 residues. CDR3 coding DNA: TGTGCCAGCATAGGGGACAGGGATTATGAGCAGTTCTTC. Residues: CASIGDRDYEQFF.

V is TRBV2 and J is TRBJ2-3; possibly TRBD1 for D (6 bases). Germline CDR1 is SNHLY and CDR2 is FYNNEI. V was trimmed by 4 bases and J by 5 bases, leaving 13 bases between them. There are 14 residues in the CDR3. CDR3 sequence reads: CASSAQGPEDTQYF. In DNA, the CDR3 is TGTGCCAGCAGTGCCCAGGGGCCGGAAGATACGCAGTATTTT.

A few counts support this clone. V usage is TRBV4-2 and J usage is TRBJ1-1; D not resolved. The CDR3 contains 10 residues. Looked up from germline, CDR1 is LGHNA and CDR2 is YNFKEQ. Trimming cost V 1 base and J 8 bases, with 2 bases left between them. CDR3 bases: TGTGCCAGCAGCCAAGGAGAAGCTTTCTTT. Translating it yields CASSQGEAFF.

The gene calls are TRBV6-5 and TRBJ2-7; 8 bases fit TRBD1. V shed 5 bases, J shed 6 bases, and the junction held 9 bases outside the gene matches. CDR3 length equals 14 residues. Germline V gene data show CDR1 as MNHEY and CDR2 as SVGAGI. The CDR3 here is CASSKGTGRVEQYF. The CDR3 nucleotides are TGTGCCAGCAGTAAGGGGACAGGAAGGGTCGAGCAGTACTTC.

The chain links TRBV4-2 to TRBJ2-7; no clear D gene. Germline CDR1 reads LGHNA; CDR2 reads YNFKEQ. V shed 0 bases and J shed 0 bases, with 6 bases lying between them. The CDR3 length is 14 residues. CDR3 nucleotides: TGTGCCAGCAGCCAAGACTCTTACTCCTACGAGCAGTACTTC. It codes for CASSQDSYSYEQYF.

The CDR3 DNA follows: TGTGCCACCAGCATCGGGGGATGGAGCTCCTACAATGAGCAGTTCTTC. Translated, it gives CATSIGGWSSYNEQFF. The J gene is TRBJ2-1, the V gene TRBV15, with D perhaps matching TRBD2 (6 bases). V dropped 4 bases and J dropped 0 bases, with 13 bases sitting between them. This CDR3 is 16 amino acids long. CDR1 is LNHNV and CDR2 is YYDKDF in the germline V gene (reference sequence). The full variable domain, its missing parts supplied by reference TRBV15 and TRBJ2-1, is DAMVIQNPRYQVTQFGKPVTLSCSQTLNHNVMYWYQQKSSQAPKLLFHYYDKDFNNEADTPDNFQSRRPNTSFCFLDIRSPGLGDTAMYLCATSIGGWSSYNEQFFGPGTRLTVL.

The table lists this clone with a few counts. Other DNA sequences in the same sample also yield this CDR3. The V gene is TRBV5-1, the J gene TRBJ1-3; D is ambiguous. The germline CDR1 and CDR2 sequences are SGHRS and YFSETQ. CDR3 length: 14 residues. Between the trimmed V and J ends, which lost 1 base and 0 bases, there was a span of 5 bases. The CDR3 reads CASSLKGSGNTIYF. CDR3 in DNA: TGCGCCAGCAGCTTGAAAGGCTCTGGAAACACCATATATTTT. Together with reference TRBV5-1 and TRBJ1-3, the CDR3 gives the full variable domain: KAGVTQTPRYLIKTRGQQVTLSCSPISGHRSVSWYQQTPGQGLQFLFEYFSETQRNKGNFPGRFSGRQFSNSRSEMNVSTLELGDSALYLCASSLKGSGNTIYFGEGSWLTVV.

This clone was seen only a few times. The CDR3 DNA reads as TGTGCCAGCAGTTACCGGCGGGGGCTCACAGATACGCAGTATTTT. This codes for CASSYRRGLTDTQYF. This chain connects TRBV6-6 to TRBJ2-3; possibly TRBD2 for D (7 bases). The germline V gene has CDR1 MNHNY and CDR2 SVGAGI (reference sequence). Trimming took off 2 bases at V and 2 bases at J, with 11 bases between the two ends. The CDR3 covers 15 residues.

This sequence joins TRBV5-8 and TRBJ2-1, with a weak D call TRBD1 (6 bases). V was trimmed by 4 bases and J by 9 bases, leaving 14 bases between them. CDR1 is SGHTS and CDR2 is YDEGEE in the germline V gene. The CDR3 covers 13 residues. This chain's CDR3 is CASSRLGQSEQFF. The CDR3 coding sequence is TGTGCCAGCAGCCGACTTGGACAGTCTGAGCAGTTCTTC.

The gene calls are TRBV14 and TRBJ2-1; D may correspond to TRBD1 or TRBD2 (5 bases each). Germline V gene data show CDR1 as SGHDN and CDR2 as FVKESK. CDR3 length: 14 residues. V gave up 4 bases and J gave up 7 bases, with 14 bases separating them. The CDR3 DNA follows: TGTGCCAGCAGCCGCCTCGCTGAGGGGAATGAGCAGTTCTTC. It yields the protein CASSRLAEGNEQFF.

This chain uses TRBV6-6 with TRBJ2-7; 7 bases are shared with TRBD1. Germline V gene sequence: CDR1 MNHNY, CDR2 SVGAGI (reference sequence). This CDR3 is 14 amino acids long. The J segment lost 3 bases and the V segment lost 6 bases, leaving 8 bases of the junction unmatched. The CDR3 bases are TGTGCCAGCAGCTCTACAGGGGCGGTCTACGAGCAGTACTTC. It translates to CASSSTGAVYEQYF.

The rearrangement uses TRBV28 and TRBJ2-1; 9 bases map to TRBD1. This CDR3 is built from 14 residues. Losses at the gene ends were 6 bases for V and 4 bases for J; bases not matched to a gene: 4. Germline lookup yields CDR1 MDHEN and CDR2 SYDVKM. The CDR3 DNA is TGTGCCAGCAGGACAGGGGGAGGATACAATGAGCAGTTCTTC. It encodes CASRTGGGYNEQFF.